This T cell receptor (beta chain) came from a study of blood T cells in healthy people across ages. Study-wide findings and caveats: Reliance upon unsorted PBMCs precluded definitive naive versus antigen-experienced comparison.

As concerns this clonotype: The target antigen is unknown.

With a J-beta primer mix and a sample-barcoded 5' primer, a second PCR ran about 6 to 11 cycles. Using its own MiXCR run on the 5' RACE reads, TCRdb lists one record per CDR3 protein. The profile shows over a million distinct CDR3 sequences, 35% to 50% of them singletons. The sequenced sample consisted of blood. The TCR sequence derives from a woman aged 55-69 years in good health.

CDR3: CASSLAGGGFTKNIQYF. CDR3 DNA: TGCGCCAGCAGTTTAGCGGGGGGCGGTTTTACCAAAAACATTCAGTACTTC. The chain employs TRBV4-1 and TRBJ2-4, with TRBD2 identical over 10 bases. There are 17 residues in the CDR3. Germline CDR1 MGHRA, CDR2 YSYEKL. V gave up 6 bases and J gave up 2 bases; unmatched junction bases: 10.